What follows describes a single TCR beta chain. The sample belongs to a study of cytomegalovirus exposure and HLA in healthy donors. The V gene lost 4 bases and the J gene lost 1 base, with 25 bases spanning the gap. CDR3 length: 20 amino acids. Germline CDR1 reads ENHRY; CDR2 reads SYGVKD. 13 Jbeta primers and 60 Vbeta primers were used for the PCR. Profiled with immunoSEQ multiplex PCR; TCRdb holds only in-frame clones, not every one. The data hold some 200,000 clones, with roughly four fifths observed a single time. The receptor's source is a man in his fifties or sixties in good health and CMV-seronegative. The sequencing input was PBMCs. This chain joins TRBV10-3 and TRBJ2-2, with a weak D call TRBD2 (5 bases). Here the CDR3 DNA reads TGTGCCATCAGTGGTTGGTCTGAGCGCGGAAGGAGCGGGAACACCGGGGAGCTGTTTTTT. Its protein product is CAISGWSERGRSGNTGELFF.